This T cell receptor beta chain originates from a study of brain T cells in children with intractable seizures. The V gene end was trimmed by 6 bases and the J gene end by 5 bases; junction bases not matched to a gene: 10. This CDR3 is 16 amino acids long. Germline lookup yields CDR1 MRHNA and CDR2 SNTAGT. The method was immunoSEQ multiplex PCR; TCRdb's version includes in-frame clones alone and lacks a portion of them. This table holds roughly 120,000 clones, under 95% found once. Pre-surgery treatment included at least one anti-epileptic drug. The chain is built from TRBV6-4 and TRBJ2-1; 10 bases match TRBD2. This sequence originates from a boy less than two years old with hemimegalencephaly and intractable seizures. This sample comprised peripheral blood, obtained at surgery. The CDR3 spells CASSFQGGLANNEQFF. The CDR3 DNA follows: TGTGCCAGCAGCTTCCAGGGGGGACTAGCGAACAATGAGCAGTTCTTC.